Following are 18 T cell receptor beta chains from one sample sequenced in a study of T-cell memory formation after mild COVID-19 (dated by TCRdb to the early 2020s). Library preparation employed 5' RACE. Sequencer: Illumina NovaSeq 6000. The public sequencing data were trimmed at Q25 with fastp and processed into clonotypes with MiXCR by TCRdb, which kept only in-frame beta chains. CDR3 protein sequences are deduplicated, and each keeps its most common genes and DNA. In all, the sample holds about 160,000 distinct CDR3 sequences, and less than 40% of those were seen once. The ten largest make up around 12% of the sample. Input material: PBMCs or a T cell subset sorted from them (not recorded which). Receptors were obtained from an adult woman who had mild COVID-19 (a few samples of this study predate the infection). The sample titles of this study are shuffled in the database, so cell type and time point are left out; the donor was told from shared clones.

This clonotype was seen only a few times. The chain employs TRBV6-5 and TRBJ2-3; 8 nucleotides line up with TRBD1. Per the germline V gene, CDR1 is MNHEY and CDR2 is SVGAGI. V shed 8 bases and J 2 bases; nucleotides not matched to a gene: 9. CDR3 length equals 15 residues. The CDR3 DNA follows: TGTGCCAGCCCTGGCAGGGGGCTGGACACAGATACGCAGTATTTT. It yields the protein CASPGRGLDTDTQYF.

This clonotype turned up a few times. The chain joins TRBV27 to TRBJ1-5, with D possibly TRBD1 on 5 matching bases. V shed 8 bases and J shed 0 bases, with 17 bases lying between them. This CDR3 has 16 amino acids. CDR1 and CDR2 (germline): MNHEY, SMNVEV (reference sequence). Written as DNA, the CDR3 is TGTGCCAGCCGGGGGACCGGAGGCTTTAGCAATCAGCCCCAGCATTTT. It is translated as CASRGTGGFSNQPQHF.

This clonotype was detected only a few times. The chain joins TRBV12-3 or TRBV12-4 to TRBJ2-3, with a tentative D call TRBD1 (5 bases). The ends were cut back, 5 bases at V and 8 bases at J, with 11 bases in the middle. The CDR3 sequence is 12 residues long. For the CDR3, the DNA is TGTGCCAGCAGTCTGACAGTCGTTACGCAGTATTTT. Translated: CASSLTVVTQYF.

The V call is TRBV30, the J call TRBJ1-1, with 7 bases lining up with TRBD1. The CDR3 runs 15 residues. The V gene's germline CDR1 is GTSNPN and CDR2 SVGIG (reference sequence). Trimming at V came to 3 bases and at J to 1 base, leaving 8 bases not matched to a gene. CDR3 nucleotides: TGTGCCTGGAGCGATTTCCGACAGGGGAACACTGAAGCTTTCTTT. Translated: CAWSDFRQGNTEAFF.

This clonotype was seen a handful of times. The chain joins TRBV12-3 or TRBV12-4 to TRBJ2-1, with no clear D. The V end lost 6 bases, the J end lost 4 bases, and 19 bases lay between the germline ends. The CDR3 is made up of 16 amino acids. The CDR3, as DNA: TGTGCCAGCAGCCCAAGCTGGCGGAGCTTTTACAATGAGCAGTTCTTC. It specifies CASSPSWRSFYNEQFF.

The chain recombines TRBV5-1 with TRBJ1-4; TRBD1 is a possible D gene (6 bases). In germline, CDR1 is SGHRS, CDR2 YFSETQ. Deletions cut 0 bases from V and 8 bases from J, with 14 bases between. CDR3 length: 15 amino acids. CDR3 in amino acids: CASSLDRVGVEKLFF. Written as DNA, the CDR3 is TGCGCCAGCAGCTTGGACAGGGTCGGTGTGGAAAAACTGTTTTTT.

The V call is TRBV18, the J call TRBJ2-7, with D hard to call. Trimming shortened V by 2 bases and J by 2 bases, and 10 bases separated the two germline ends. Germline assignment: CDR1 KGHSH and CDR2 LQKENI. This CDR3 region has 14 residues. This CDR3 is CASSPSRTAYEQYF. The DNA of the CDR3 is TGTGCCAGCTCACCATCCAGGACGGCCTACGAGCAGTACTTC. Looking up the rest from reference TRBV18 and TRBJ2-7 gives the full variable domain: NAGVMQNPRHLVRRRGQEARLRCSPMKGHSHVYWYRQLPEEGLKFMVYLQKENIIDESGMPKERFSAEFPKEGPSILRIQQVVRGDSAAYFCASSPSRTAYEQYFGPGTRLTVT.

The chain employs TRBV13 and TRBJ2-3; D gene ambiguous. The CDR3 extends over 14 amino acids. Germline assignment: CDR1 PRHDT and CDR2 FYEKMQ (reference sequence). Trimming left V 5 bases short and J 4 bases short, with 13 bases between. The CDR3 nucleotides are TGTGCCAGCAGCCCTGTGCCCACCGCAGATACGCAGTATTTT. It yields the protein CASSPVPTADTQYF.

The genes are TRBV25-1 and TRBJ1-5; no definite D call. V dropped 4 bases and J dropped 1 base, with 11 bases sitting between them. From germline, CDR1 is MGHDK and CDR2 SYGVNS. The CDR3 is 15 residues long. The CDR3 sequence: CASSGGSVSNQPQHF. The DNA of the CDR3 is TGTGCCAGCAGTGGAGGGTCGGTGAGCAATCAGCCCCAGCATTTT.

This chain joins TRBV12-3 or TRBV12-4 and TRBJ2-5, with D perhaps TRBD1 or TRBD2 (6 bases each). The CDR3 covers 14 residues. V lost 6 bases, J lost 5 bases, and 16 bases lay in between. The CDR3 DNA reads as TGTGCCAGCAGAGCCGAGGGGGGTGAGGAGACCCAGTACTTC. This gives the protein CASRAEGGEETQYF.

This clonotype was counted a few times. The V and J genes are TRBV7-2 and TRBJ2-3; the match to TRBD2 covers 8 bases. CDR1 and CDR2 (germline): SGHTA, FQGNSA. J was trimmed by 1 base and V by 3 bases; bases with no gene match: 3. The CDR3 is made up of 15 amino acids. CDR3 coding DNA: TGTGCCAGCAGCTTCGGGGGGGGCCGCACAGATACGCAGTATTTT. Amino acid sequence: CASSFGGGRTDTQYF.

As concerns this clonotype: This CDR3 is missing its conserved last phenylalanine or tryptophan, likely due to a read error. The chain combines TRBV24-1 with TRBJ2-7, with D possibly being TRBD2 (5 bases). CDR3 size: 12 residues. V gave up 2 bases and J gave up 6 bases, with 7 bases separating them. Germline CDR1 and CDR2: KGHDR and SFDVKD. In DNA, the CDR3 is TGTGCCACCAGTGATTCAGAGGGCGAGCAGTACTTA. Its protein product is CATSDSEGEQYL.

The V call is TRBV3-1, the J call TRBJ2-3; the D gene could be TRBD1 or TRBD2 (5 bases each). This CDR3 comprises 15 residues. Looked up from germline, CDR1 is LGHDT and CDR2 is YNNKEL (reference sequence). V was shortened by 8 bases and J by 0 bases, with 15 bases between the two germline ends. CDR3 protein: CASGGRGPSTDTQYF. The DNA of the CDR3 is TGTGCCAGCGGTGGCCGGGGCCCTAGCACAGATACGCAGTATTTT.

This chain uses TRBV10-3 with TRBJ2-2; D is undetermined. CDR3 length: 15 residues. Per germline, CDR1 ENHRY and CDR2 SYGVKD. The V gene lost 4 bases and the J gene lost 4 bases, with 13 bases spanning the gap. CDR3 amino acids: CAISVGQPSTGELFF. The CDR3 nucleotides are TGTGCCATCAGTGTCGGGCAGCCAAGCACCGGGGAGCTGTTTTTT.

The table lists this clonotype with a few counts. This chain connects TRBV4-3 to TRBJ1-5, with D possibly TRBD1 on 5 matching bases. Trimming cost V 3 bases and J 7 bases, with 10 bases left between them. The germline CDR1 and CDR2 sequences are LGHNA and YSLEER. CDR3 length: 13 residues. The CDR3 loop reads CASSQGDRQPQHF. In nucleotides, the CDR3 is TGCGCCAGCAGCCAGGGGGATCGGCAGCCCCAGCATTTT.

This clonotype was counted a few times. The chain couples TRBV10-3 to TRBJ1-5; 7 positions agree with TRBD1. CDR1 is ENHRY, CDR2 SYGVKD, per germline. The V gene end was trimmed by 4 bases and the J gene end by 5 bases; junction bases not matched to a gene: 5. The CDR3 covers 14 residues. The CDR3 reads CAISGGQGDQPQHF. For the CDR3, the DNA is TGTGCCATCAGTGGAGGGCAGGGGGATCAGCCCCAGCATTTT.

The chain couples TRBV6-5 to TRBJ1-1; D uncertain. V lost 0 bases, J lost 4 bases, and 18 bases lay in between. The CDR3 is made up of 17 amino acids. Germline V lookup: CDR1 MNHEY, CDR2 SVGAGI. The CDR3: CASSYSSPLLEGTEAFF. The CDR3 DNA is TGTGCCAGCAGTTACTCATCCCCACTACTCGAGGGCACTGAAGCTTTCTTT.

The genes are TRBV24-1 and TRBJ2-2; D gene ambiguous. V gave up 9 bases and J gave up 6 bases, with 16 bases separating them. This CDR3 contains 14 residues. In germline, CDR1 is KGHDR, CDR2 SFDVKD. The CDR3 region is CATAPLLTSGELFF. The CDR3 DNA sequence: TGTGCCACCGCTCCCCTACTTACCTCCGGGGAGCTGTTTTTT.